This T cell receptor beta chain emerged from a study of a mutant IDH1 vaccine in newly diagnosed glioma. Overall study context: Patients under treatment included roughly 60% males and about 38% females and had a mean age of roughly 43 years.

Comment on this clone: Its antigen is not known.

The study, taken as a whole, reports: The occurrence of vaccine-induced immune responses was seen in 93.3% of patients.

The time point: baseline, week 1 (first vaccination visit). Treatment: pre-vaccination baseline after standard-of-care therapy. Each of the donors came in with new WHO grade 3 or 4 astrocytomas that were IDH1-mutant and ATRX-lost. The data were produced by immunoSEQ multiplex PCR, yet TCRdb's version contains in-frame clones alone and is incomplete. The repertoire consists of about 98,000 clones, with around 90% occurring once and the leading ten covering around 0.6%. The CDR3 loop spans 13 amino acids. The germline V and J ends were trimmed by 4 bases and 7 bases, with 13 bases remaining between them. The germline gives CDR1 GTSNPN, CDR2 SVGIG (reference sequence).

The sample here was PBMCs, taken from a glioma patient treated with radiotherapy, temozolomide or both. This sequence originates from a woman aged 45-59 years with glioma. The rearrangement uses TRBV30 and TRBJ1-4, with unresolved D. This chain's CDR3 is CAWIPQPGEKLFF. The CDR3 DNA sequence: TGTGCCTGGATTCCCCAGCCTGGTGAAAAACTGTTTTTT.